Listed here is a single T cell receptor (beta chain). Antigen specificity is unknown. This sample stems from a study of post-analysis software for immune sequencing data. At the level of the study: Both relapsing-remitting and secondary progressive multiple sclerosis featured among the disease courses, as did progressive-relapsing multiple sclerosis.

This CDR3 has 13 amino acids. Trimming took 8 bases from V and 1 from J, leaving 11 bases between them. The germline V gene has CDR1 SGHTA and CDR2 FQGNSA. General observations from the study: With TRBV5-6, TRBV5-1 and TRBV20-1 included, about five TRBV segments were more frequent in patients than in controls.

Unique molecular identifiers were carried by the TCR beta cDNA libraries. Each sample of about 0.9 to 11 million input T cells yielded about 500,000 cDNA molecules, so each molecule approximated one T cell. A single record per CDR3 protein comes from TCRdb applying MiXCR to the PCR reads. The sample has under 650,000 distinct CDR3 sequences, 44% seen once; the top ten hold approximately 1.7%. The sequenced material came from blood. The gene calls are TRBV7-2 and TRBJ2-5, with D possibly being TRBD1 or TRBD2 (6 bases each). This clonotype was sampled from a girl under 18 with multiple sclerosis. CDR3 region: CASDRGRQETQYF. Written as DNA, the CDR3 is TGTGCCAGCGACCGGGGGCGCCAAGAGACCCAGTACTTC. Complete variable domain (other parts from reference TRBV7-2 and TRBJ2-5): GAGVSQSPSNKVTEKGKDVELRCDPISGHTALYWYRQSLGQGLEFLIYFQGNSAPDKSGLPSDRFSAERTGGSVSTLTIQRTQQEDSAVYLCASDRGRQETQYFGPGTRLLVL.